A selection of T cell receptor beta chains follows, all from one sample in a study of T cells in Graves' hyperthyroidism and ophthalmopathy. Using its own MiXCR run on the multiplex PCR reads, TCRdb lists one record per CDR3 protein. Counted here are around 500,000 distinct CDR3 sequences, approximately 14% occurring once; the ten biggest clones make up 17%. The sample consisted of blood. The receptors come from a woman aged 18-30 years with Graves' hyperthyroidism. Both conserved end residues are part of each CDR3. The D gene is left open where the match is weak. Clone size, where shown, is once, few, many, or a class for clones that have expanded.

TRBJ1-3 - - TRBV4-1 TGCGCCAGCAGCCAAGACGGTGGAAACACCATATATTTT CASSQDGGNTIYF
TRBJ2-5 - many TRBV24-1 TGTGCCACCAGTGATTTGGTCGGGGAGACCCAGTACTTC CATSDLVGETQYF
TRBJ1-1 - many TRBV6-1 TGTGCCAGCCGCGCTAGTGGGAACACTGAAGCTTTCTTT CASRASGNTEAFF
TRBJ1-1 TRBD1 many TRBV27 TGTGCCAGCAGTTCGTCCCGGGACAGCACGCAAATGAACACTGAAGCTTTCTTT CASSSSRDSTQMNTEAFF
TRBJ2-1 - many TRBV27 TGTGCCAGCAGTTCACAGGGATTCTCCTACAATGAGCAGTTCTTC CASSSQGFSYNEQFF
TRBJ1-4 - - TRBV30 TGTGCCTGGAGTGTTCGGGGGGGAGAAAAACTGTTTTTT CAWSVRGGEKLFF
TRBJ2-3 TRBD2 few TRBV20-1 TGCAGTGCCCACAGCGGGAAAGGCACAGATACGCAGTATTTT CSAHSGKGTDTQYF
TRBJ1-1 - many TRBV6-1 TGTGCCAGCAGCCCGCCCAACAGGGACACTGAAGCTTTCTTT CASSPPNRDTEAFF
TRBJ1-5 - many TRBV28 TGTGCCAGCAGTTTGATGGGGGCCCGGGGTCAGCCCCAGCATTTT CASSLMGARGQPQHF
TRBJ2-2 - many TRBV18 TGTGCCAGCTCACCACGGCCAGGACAAACTAACACCGGGGAGCTGTTTTTT CASSPRPGQTNTGELFF
TRBJ1-5 TRBD1 many TRBV15 TGTGCCACCGATTCGGGACAGGGGATAAATCAGCCCCAGCATTTT CATDSGQGINQPQHF
TRBJ2-2 - few TRBV9 TGTGCCAGCAGCGTAGCTGCTAGGGGCGGAACCGGGGAGCTGTTTTTT CASSVAARGGTGELFF
TRBJ2-5 TRBD2 many TRBV12-3/TRBV12-4 TGTGCCAGCAGTTTAACTCGGCGACTAGCGCTTGCGGGCTCTTGGACCCAGTACTTC CASSLTRRLALAGSWTQYF
TRBJ1-1 - few TRBV4-1 TGCGCCAGCAGCCTTACTGATTCCACTGAAGCTTTCTTT CASSLTDSTEAFF
TRBJ2-7 TRBD1 many TRBV5-1 TGCGCCAGCAGCTCCGTCGGCTGGGACAGGAGTTTCGGGGAGCAGTACTTC CASSSVGWDRSFGEQYF
TRBJ2-5 - few TRBV5-1 TGCGCCAGCCTCCCAATGGGTCGGGAGACCCAGTACTTC CASLPMGRETQYF
TRBJ1-4 - many TRBV2 TGTGCCAGCCAGGGTGGGGCCCTTAGTGAAAAACTGTTTTTT CASQGGALSEKLFF
TRBJ2-3 TRBD2 many TRBV2 TGTGCCAGCAGAAGGGAGAGGCTAGCGGATACAGATACGCAGTATTTT CASRRERLADTDTQYF
TRBJ2-2 TRBD2 few TRBV7-7 TGTGCCAGCAGCTTAGTGGCGGGGGAGAACACCGGGGAGCTGTTTTTT CASSLVAGENTGELFF
TRBJ1-1 - many TRBV7-9 TGTGCCAGCAGCTTAAGTATTGGGGGAGCTTTCTTT CASSLSIGGAFF
TRBJ2-1 - many TRBV3-1 TGTGCCAGCAGCCAAGACCCCCTCAATGAGCAGTTCTTC CASSQDPLNEQFF
TRBJ1-2 - many TRBV2 TGTGCCAGCAGTGAAGTGGGGGGGAACCTTTATGGCTACACCTTC CASSEVGGNLYGYTF
TRBJ2-2 TRBD2 many TRBV5-1 TGCGCCAGCAGCTTGGGACTAGCGGGACACGGGGAGCTGTTTTTT CASSLGLAGHGELFF